This entry features one TCR beta chain sequence. The record originates from a study of T cell responses to AZD1222 COVID-19 vaccine. The repertoire was sequenced with immunoSEQ multiplex PCR; TCRdb's copy has only in-frame clones and lacks some. The table lists about 210,000 clones, about 94% of them singletons, with approximately 1.5% in the top ten. Germline V gene sequence: CDR1 LNHDA, CDR2 SQIVND (reference sequence). Trimming took off 6 bases at V and 5 bases at J, with 6 bases between the two ends. The CDR3 runs to 11 residues. This specimen consisted of peripheral blood, obtained 28 days after the second dose of the MenACWY control vaccine. The source of this sequence is an adult who received the MenACWY meningococcal vaccine as a control. The rearrangement uses TRBV19 and TRBJ2-3, with unresolved D. The CDR3 region is CASRTLDTQYF. The DNA for the CDR3 is TGTGCCAGTAGAACTTTAGATACGCAGTATTTT.